Listed below are T cell receptor beta chains from one sample, sequenced in a study of T cell responses to AZD1222 COVID-19 vaccine. Using immunoSEQ multiplex PCR, the repertoire was profiled, and TCRdb retains in-frame clones only, with some absent. The data contain about 130,000 clones, 89% of them singletons. The sample consisted of peripheral blood, taken on day 0 of AZD1222 vaccination. The receptors come from an adult in good health. Each CDR3 is given without its conserved first and last residue.

CDR3aa: ATSDLAGVGTDTQY
v_gene: TRBV24-1
j_gene: TRBJ2-3

CDR3aa: SVGTNYGYT
v_gene: TRBV29-1
j_gene: TRBJ1-2

CDR3aa: ASSLSEGGEAF
v_gene: TRBV27
j_gene: TRBJ1-1

CDR3aa: ASSTRASNQPQH
v_gene: TRBV5-4
j_gene: TRBJ1-5

CDR3aa: ASSLAGGGEKLF
v_gene: TRBV28
j_gene: TRBJ1-4

CDR3aa: ASSPRGRAGDEQY
v_gene: TRBV18
j_gene: TRBJ2-7

CDR3aa: ASTTGPGGAYGYT
v_gene: TRBV19
j_gene: TRBJ1-2

CDR3aa: ASSRRGSLQETQY
v_gene: TRBV3-1/TRBV3-2
j_gene: TRBJ2-5

CDR3aa: ASSLEGGTNEKLF
v_gene: TRBV6-5
j_gene: TRBJ1-4

CDR3aa: ASSLASSYEQY
v_gene: TRBV7-9
j_gene: TRBJ2-7

CDR3aa: ATSDLTGNGYT
v_gene: TRBV24-1
j_gene: TRBJ1-2

CDR3aa: ASGQGDAYNEQF
v_gene: TRBV19
j_gene: TRBJ2-1

CDR3aa: ASNKLAAGDNEQF
v_gene: TRBV19
j_gene: TRBJ2-1

CDR3aa: ASSIPGQGVFGYT
v_gene: TRBV7-9
j_gene: TRBJ1-2

CDR3aa: ASSYSGQTPQH
v_gene: TRBV6-5
j_gene: TRBJ1-5

CDR3aa: ASSLDSALYEQY
v_gene: TRBV6-5
j_gene: TRBJ2-7

CDR3aa: ASSLELQSEHEQY
v_gene: TRBV7-2
j_gene: TRBJ2-7

CDR3aa: ASSLAPLVIAETQY
v_gene: TRBV7-9
j_gene: TRBJ2-5

CDR3aa: ASSLTGGEQY
v_gene: TRBV10-2
j_gene: TRBJ2-7

CDR3aa: ASSYKGDHEQY
v_gene: TRBV6-5
j_gene: TRBJ2-7

CDR3aa: ASSEGTGNTGELF
v_gene: TRBV10-1
j_gene: TRBJ2-2

CDR3aa: ASSQVGGTGAKPEAF
v_gene: TRBV3-1/TRBV3-2
j_gene: TRBJ1-1

CDR3aa: ASSLVFSGNTIY
v_gene: TRBV18
j_gene: TRBJ1-3

CDR3aa: ASSLGVAGIQETQY
v_gene: TRBV11-3
j_gene: TRBJ2-5

CDR3aa: ASSQDLDSIYTQY
v_gene: TRBV4-2
j_gene: TRBJ2-3

CDR3aa: ASSYTLNSYNEQF
v_gene: TRBV5-1
j_gene: TRBJ2-1

CDR3aa: ATRIGEEQF
v_gene: TRBV24-1
j_gene: TRBJ2-1